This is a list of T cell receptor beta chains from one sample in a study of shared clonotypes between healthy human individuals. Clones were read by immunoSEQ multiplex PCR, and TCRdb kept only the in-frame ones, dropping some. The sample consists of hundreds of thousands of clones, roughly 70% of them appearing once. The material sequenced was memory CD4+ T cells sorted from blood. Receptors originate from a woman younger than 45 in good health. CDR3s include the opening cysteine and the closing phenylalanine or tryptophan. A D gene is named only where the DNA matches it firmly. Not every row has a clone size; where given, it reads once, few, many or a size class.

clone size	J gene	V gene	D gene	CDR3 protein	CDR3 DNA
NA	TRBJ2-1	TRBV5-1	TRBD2	CASSPAWEGPTKGQFF	TGCGCCAGCAGCCCCGCGTGGGAGGGACCTACAAAGGGGCAGTTCTTC
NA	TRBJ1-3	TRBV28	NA	CASSGGDISGNTIYF	TGTGCCAGCAGTGGGGGGGACATCTCTGGAAACACCATATATTTT
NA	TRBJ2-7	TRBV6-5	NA	CASSSTSGNLYEQYF	TGTGCCAGCAGTTCGACGTCCGGGAATCTCTACGAGCAGTACTTC
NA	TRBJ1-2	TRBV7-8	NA	CASSLGQAGGYGYTF	TGTGCCAGCAGCTTAGGGCAGGCTGGGGGCTATGGCTACACCTTC
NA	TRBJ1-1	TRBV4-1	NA	CASSQDPRGAGTEAFF	TGCGCCAGCAGCCAAGATCCCCGGGGGGCGGGCACTGAAGCTTTCTTT
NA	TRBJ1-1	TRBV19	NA	CASTRPGGATSRATEAFF	TGTGCCAGTACTCGACCCGGGGGCGCAACCTCCCGGGCCACTGAAGCTTTCTTT
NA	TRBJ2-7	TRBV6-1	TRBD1	CASSAGTGGLGQYF	TGTGCCAGCAGTGCCGGGACAGGGGGCCTCGGGCAGTACTTC
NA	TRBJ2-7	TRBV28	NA	CASSLSLYSYEQYF	TGTGCCAGCAGTTTGAGTCTTTACTCCTACGAGCAGTACTTC
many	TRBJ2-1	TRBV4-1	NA	CASSQGRSLVNEQFF	TGCGCCAGCAGCCAAGGGAGGAGTTTGGTGAATGAGCAGTTCTTC
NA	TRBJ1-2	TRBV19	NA	CASTPTGTGLNYGYTF	TGTGCCAGTACCCCCACTGGGACGGGACTGAACTATGGCTACACCTTC
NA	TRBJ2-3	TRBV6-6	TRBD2	CASRAGGSTDTQYF	TGTGCCAGCAGAGCGGGAGGAAGCACAGATACGCAGTATTTT
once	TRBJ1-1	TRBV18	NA	CASSSDRNVAFF	TGTGCCAGCTCATCTGACAGGAACGTGGCTTTCTTT
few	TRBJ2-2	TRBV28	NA	CASRLDGAGELFF	TGTGCCAGCAGACTGGACGGAGCCGGGGAGCTGTTTTTT
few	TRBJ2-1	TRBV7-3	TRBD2	CASSSGPGLADKKSSYNEQFF	TGTGCCAGCAGCTCCGGGCCGGGACTAGCGGATAAAAAGAGCTCCTACAATGAGCAGTTCTTC
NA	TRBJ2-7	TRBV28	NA	CASSTNRENEQYF	TGTGCCAGCAGCACCAACAGGGAGAACGAGCAGTACTTC
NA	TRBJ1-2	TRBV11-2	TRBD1	CASSFLGTGGAYGYTF	TGTGCCAGCAGCTTCCTAGGGACAGGGGGCGCATATGGCTACACCTTC
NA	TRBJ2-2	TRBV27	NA	CASSVDTGELFF	TGTGCCAGCAGCGTGGACACCGGGGAGCTGTTTTTT
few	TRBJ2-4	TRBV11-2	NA	CASSPEWKRDIQYF	TGTGCCAGCAGCCCGGAGTGGAAGAGAGACATTCAGTACTTC
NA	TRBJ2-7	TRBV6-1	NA	CASSEKMGLNRITYEQYF	TGTGCCAGCAGTGAAAAAATGGGATTGAACAGGATTACCTACGAGCAGTACTTC
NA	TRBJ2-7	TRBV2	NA	CASSRSSYEQYF	TGTGCCAGCAGCCGTTCCTCCTACGAGCAGTACTTC
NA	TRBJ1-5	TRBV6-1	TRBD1	CASTDRVGNQPQHF	TGTGCCAGCACCGACAGGGTCGGCAATCAGCCCCAGCATTTT
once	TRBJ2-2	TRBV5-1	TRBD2	CASSLRLAGTGELFF	TGCGCCAGCAGCTTGCGGCTAGCGGGAACCGGGGAGCTGTTTTTT